These 30 T cell receptor beta chains originate from one sample sequenced in a study of CD8 T cell repertoires and HIV-1 epitope variants. Some clones are missing from TCRdb's copy, which holds only in-frame ones; the method was immunoSEQ multiplex PCR. Here the sample spans more than 4,000 clones, 66% being singletons. These receptors' targets are unknown. The sample was cultured CD8+ T cells derived from PBMCs. The receptors were sampled from a male donor with HIV.

J is TRBJ1-6 and V is TRBV9; possibly TRBD1 for D (6 bases). Between the trimmed V and J ends, which lost 0 bases and 9 bases, there was a span of 13 bases. Germline V gene sequence: CDR1 SGDLS, CDR2 YYNGEE. The CDR3 runs 15 residues. For the CDR3, the DNA is TGTGCCAGCAGCGTAGAAGGGGGTGAGGCTTCACCCCTCCACTTT. Translating gives CASSVEGGEASPLHF.

The chain links TRBV10-3 to TRBJ2-7, with D tentatively TRBD1 or TRBD2 (5 bases each). In germline, CDR1 is ENHRY, CDR2 SYGVKD. The CDR3 totals 15 residues. Trimming left V 4 bases short and J 0 bases short, with 13 bases between. This chain's CDR3 is CAISGGPRFSYEQYF. The CDR3 DNA reads as TGTGCCATCAGTGGGGGACCCCGCTTCTCCTACGAGCAGTACTTC.

The genes are TRBV5-6 and TRBJ2-7; 7 nucleotides agree with TRBD2. CDR1 and CDR2 (germline): SGHDT, YYEEEE. The junction had 4 bases not matched to a gene; V was cut back by 2 bases and J by 5 bases. This CDR3 contains 13 residues. CDR3 sequence (DNA): TGTGCCAGCAGCTTAGCGGGACCCGACGAGCAGTACTTC. Protein: CASSLAGPDEQYF.

The chain combines TRBV9 with TRBJ1-1, with a possible D match to TRBD1 (6 bases). CDR1 and CDR2 from the germline V gene are SGDLS and YYNGEE. This CDR3 has 14 residues. The V and J ends lost 4 bases and 1 base respectively, with 11 bases between them. CDR3 amino acids: CASSYGQPNTEAFF. CDR3 sequence (DNA): TGTGCCAGCAGCTACGGACAGCCGAACACTGAAGCTTTCTTT.

V usage is TRBV10-1 and J usage is TRBJ1-2, with a weak D call TRBD1 (5 bases). Trimming stripped 3 bases from V and 4 bases from J, with 18 bases between. Looked up from germline, CDR1 is WNHNN and CDR2 is SYGVQD (reference sequence). The length of the CDR3 is 16 residues. CDR3 in DNA: TGCGCCAGCAGTGATTCTGGGATGCAGGGAAGCTATGGCTACACCTTC. As protein: CASSDSGMQGSYGYTF.

The chain joins TRBV4-1 to TRBJ2-1; possible D gene TRBD1, 6 bases. The ends were cut back, 5 bases at V and 2 bases at J, with 7 bases in the middle. The CDR3 sequence is 13 residues long. Germline V gene lookup returns CDR1 MGHRA and CDR2 YSYEKL. The CDR3 DNA reads TGCGCCAGCAGCGGGACACCCTACAATGAGCAGTTCTTC. Amino acids: CASSGTPYNEQFF.

The rearrangement uses TRBV5-1 and TRBJ1-6; no clear D gene. Germline values: CDR1 SGHRS, CDR2 YFSETQ. Trimming shortened V by 2 bases and J by 10 bases, and 16 bases separated the two germline ends. The CDR3 is 15 amino acids. The CDR3 loop reads CASSFREPEASPLHF. The CDR3 coding sequence is TGCGCCAGCAGCTTCCGGGAGCCGGAGGCGTCACCCCTCCACTTT.

This chain links TRBV5-5 with TRBJ2-7; D is ambiguous. V dropped 0 bases and J dropped 2 bases, with 9 bases sitting between them. In germline, CDR1 is SGHKS, CDR2 YYEKEE (reference sequence). This CDR3 has 14 residues. The CDR3 loop is CASSLEHEAYEQYF. The CDR3 nucleotides are TGTGCCAGCAGCTTGGAACACGAGGCCTACGAGCAGTACTTC.

The chain is built from TRBV7-9 and TRBJ1-1; D remains unclear. This CDR3 has 14 residues. V was cut by 6 bases and J by 0 bases, with 11 bases left in between. From germline, CDR1 is SEHNR and CDR2 FQNEAQ (reference sequence). The CDR3 region has the DNA TGTGCCAGCAGTCCCGCTCCAATGAACACTGAAGCTTTCTTT. Its protein is CASSPAPMNTEAFF.

In this sample, this clone turned up a few times. V gene TRBV27 combines with J gene TRBJ1-1; no firm D call. CDR1 and CDR2 (germline): MNHEY, SMNVEV (reference sequence). V lost 4 bases and J 0 bases, leaving 6 bases between the germline ends. The CDR3 covers 13 residues. CDR3 DNA: TGTGCCAGCAGTTCCTCTGTGAACACTGAAGCTTTCTTT. Its translation is CASSSSVNTEAFF.

The chain uses TRBV19 and TRBJ2-2; D call uncertain. The CDR3 is made up of 16 amino acids. V was trimmed by 0 bases and J by 1 base, leaving 9 bases between them. CDR1 is LNHDA and CDR2 is SQIVND in the germline V gene (reference sequence). This CDR3 is CASSIDLRGNTGELFF. DNA of the CDR3: TGTGCCAGTAGTATAGATCTTCGTGGGAACACCGGGGAGCTGTTTTTT. Based on the CDR3 plus reference TRBV19 and TRBJ2-2, the full variable domain is DGGITQSPKYLFRKEGQNVTLSCEQNLNHDAMYWYRQDPGQGLRLIYYSQIVNDFQKGDIAEGYSVSREKKESFPLTVTSAQKNPTAFYLCASSIDLRGNTGELFFGEGSRLTVL.

CDR3 sequence reads: CASSQGGRNTEAFF. The CDR3 nucleotides are TGCGCCAGCAGCCAAGGAGGAAGGAACACTGAAGCTTTCTTT. The V and J genes are TRBV4-3 and TRBJ1-1, with no clear D. In germline, CDR1 is LGHNA, CDR2 YSLEER. Trimming left V 1 base short and J 1 base short, with 7 bases between. The CDR3 consists of 14 residues.

This clone has a single count. The chain couples TRBV2 to TRBJ2-5, with TRBD2 matching over 8 bases. V lost 9 bases and J lost 5; bases outside the gene matches: 26. CDR1 is SNHLY and CDR2 is FYNNEI in the germline V gene. This CDR3 is 19 amino acids long. For the CDR3, the DNA is TGTGCCAGACGTCGAAAGCTAACTAGCGGTAAGGGGCCGTTTGAGACCCAGTACTTC. Translated, it gives CARRRKLTSGKGPFETQYF.

This chain connects TRBV30 to TRBJ2-3; 8 positions match TRBD1. Trimming cost V 2 bases and J 4 bases; bases outside gene matches: 2. Germline V gene data show CDR1 as GTSNPN and CDR2 as SVGIG (reference sequence). The length of the CDR3 is 13 residues. CDR3 sequence: CAWSRQGPDTQYF. Here the CDR3 DNA reads TGTGCCTGGAGTCGACAGGGGCCAGATACGCAGTATTTT.

The chain joins TRBV27 to TRBJ2-7; D gene unclear. The CDR3 contains 18 residues. The germline gives CDR1 MNHEY, CDR2 SMNVEV (reference sequence). V dropped 5 bases and J dropped 0 bases, with 23 bases sitting between them. The CDR3 here is CASSTLMNTGSTSYEQYF. CDR3 DNA: TGTGCCAGCAGTACCCTGATGAATACGGGCTCGACCTCCTACGAGCAGTACTTC.

The genes are TRBV7-9 and TRBJ2-7; D is undetermined. Trimming removed 6 bases from V and 3 bases from J, with 18 bases in between. CDR1 is SEHNR and CDR2 is FQNEAQ in the germline V gene (reference sequence). CDR3 length equals 15 residues. In DNA, the CDR3 is TGTGCCAGCAGTACCACTCTAAGCGCCGGCTACGAGCAGTACTTC. It encodes CASSTTLSAGYEQYF. Drawing the rest from reference TRBV7-9 and TRBJ2-7, the complete variable domain is DTGVSQNPRHKITKRGQNVTFRCDPISEHNRLYWYRQTLGQGPEFLTYFQNEAQLEKSRLLSDRFSAERPKGSFSTLEIQRTEQGDSAMYLCASSTTLSAGYEQYFGPGTRLTVT.

By proportion, this clone is medium-sized. The chain has TRBV19 and TRBJ2-1, with 14 bases lining up with TRBD2. V gave up 2 bases and J gave up 8 bases; unmatched junction bases: 14. The CDR3 consists of 19 residues. Germline values: CDR1 LNHDA, CDR2 SQIVND (reference sequence). The CDR3 DNA reads TGTGCCAGTAGTATACAGCCGGGACTAGCGGGAGATTTCTTAGATGAGCAGTTCTTC. The encoded protein is CASSIQPGLAGDFLDEQFF.

V usage is TRBV5-1 and J usage is TRBJ2-7; D is ambiguous. Germline V gene lookup returns CDR1 SGHRS and CDR2 YFSETQ. Trimming left V 8 bases short and J 0 bases short, with 15 bases between. CDR3 length: 14 amino acids. The CDR3 is CASAISSGSYEQYF. The CDR3 nucleotides read TGCGCCAGTGCGATTTCTTCGGGCTCCTACGAGCAGTACTTC.

The rearrangement joins TRBV10-1 to TRBJ2-7; 8 nucleotides agree with TRBD1. Germline assignment: CDR1 WNHNN and CDR2 SYGVQD (reference sequence). V shed 5 bases and J 7 bases; nucleotides not matched to a gene: 7. The CDR3 contains 13 residues. The CDR3 DNA reads as TGCGCCAGCAGTTTGGGACAGGCGGGGGAGCAGTACTTC. It is translated as CASSLGQAGEQYF.

In its sample, this clone was seen once. This chain links TRBV6-1 with TRBJ2-7; 11 bases match TRBD1. This CDR3 has 15 amino acids. After removal of 1 base from V and 5 bases from J, the junction contained 4 bases not matched to a gene. The V gene's germline CDR1 is MNHNS and CDR2 SASEGT. The CDR3: CASSEVRTGGDEQYF. The CDR3 DNA follows: TGTGCCAGCAGTGAAGTTCGGACAGGGGGCGACGAGCAGTACTTC.

The V gene is TRBV30, the J gene TRBJ2-2; D could derive from TRBD1 or TRBD2 (5 bases each). Per germline, CDR1 GTSNPN and CDR2 SVGIG (reference sequence). V was shortened by 0 bases and J by 3 bases, with 8 bases between the two germline ends. CDR3 length: 14 amino acids. This chain's CDR3 is CAWSVLGDTGELFF. The CDR3 region has the DNA TGTGCCTGGAGTGTATTGGGGGACACCGGGGAGCTGTTTTTT.

This rearrangement joins TRBV10-3 to TRBJ1-5; 9 positions agree with TRBD1. This CDR3 spans 15 amino acids. V dropped 6 bases and J dropped 5; count of bases not matched to a gene: 8. CDR1 ENHRY and CDR2 SYGVKD come from the germline V gene. The CDR3 coding sequence is TGTGCCATCAGGCAGACAGGGGGGAAGGATCAGCCCCAGCATTTT. Translated, it gives CAIRQTGGKDQPQHF.

V usage is TRBV2 and J usage is TRBJ2-3; TRBD2 aligns across 8 bases. With 6 bases clipped from V and 4 bases from J, the junction kept 6 bases outside the gene matches. The CDR3 runs to 14 residues. Germline V CDR1 and CDR2: SNHLY, FYNNEI. In nucleotides, the CDR3 is TGTGCCAGCAGGGCAGGACTAGCCGCAGATACGCAGTATTTT. Translating it yields CASRAGLAADTQYF. Drawing the rest from reference TRBV2 and TRBJ2-3, the complete variable domain is EPEVTQTPSHQVTQMGQEVILRCVPISNHLYFYWYRQILGQKVEFLVSFYNNEISEKSEIFDDQFSVERPDGSNFTLKIRSTKLEDSAMYFCASRAGLAADTQYFGPGTRLTVL.

The DNA for the CDR3 is TGTGCCAGCAGTCACCCCCCTAGCACAGATACGCAGTATTTT. The encoded protein is CASSHPPSTDTQYF. V usage is TRBV28 and J usage is TRBJ2-3; D uncertain. CDR3 length: 14 residues. Germline assignment: CDR1 MDHEN and CDR2 SYDVKM. Trimming took off 5 bases at V and 0 bases at J, with 9 bases between the two ends.

This clone appeared a few times. The J gene is TRBJ2-7, the V gene TRBV7-3; 7 nucleotides align to TRBD1. The CDR3 covers 14 residues. CDR1 is SGHTA and CDR2 is FQGTGA in the germline V gene. Losses at the gene ends were 3 bases for V and 7 bases for J; bases not matched to a gene: 9. The CDR3 loop is CASSLGQYLREQYF. The CDR3 DNA follows: TGTGCCAGCAGCTTGGGACAGTACCTTCGTGAGCAGTACTTC.

The rearrangement uses TRBV7-9 and TRBJ2-5; TRBD1 is a possible D gene (6 bases). Looked up from germline, CDR1 is SEHNR and CDR2 is FQNEAQ (reference sequence). The CDR3 has 12 amino acids. V lost 4 bases to trimming and J lost 9 bases, with 12 bases between them. CDR3 nucleotides: TGTGCCAGCAGCTCCAGCTCAGGGGCCCAGTACTTC. Translating it yields CASSSSSGAQYF.

The gene calls are TRBV21-1 and TRBJ1-2; the table assigns TRBD1, which was not confirmed against the DNA. TRBV21-1 is an annotated pseudogene. This CDR3 is built from 18 residues. CDR3: CASSPPKPGQVPNYGYTF. The CDR3 nucleotides are TGTGCCAGCAGCCCCCCAAAGCCGGGACAGGTTCCTAACTATGGCTACACCTTC.

The chain couples TRBV28 to TRBJ2-7, with D tentatively TRBD1 (5 bases). The germline V gene has CDR1 MDHEN and CDR2 SYDVKM. Trimming took off 3 bases at V and 5 bases at J, with 29 bases between the two ends. CDR3 size: 19 residues. Here the CDR3 DNA reads TGTGCCAGCAGTTTCCCCACCCCAGGCGGAAGGGGTCCCATGCACGAGCAGTACTTC. It codes for CASSFPTPGGRGPMHEQYF.

This chain joins TRBV6-5 and TRBJ1-5; D remains unclear. The CDR3 covers 11 residues. The germline gives CDR1 MNHEY, CDR2 SVGAGI. V shed 5 bases and J shed 8 bases, with 7 bases lying between them. The CDR3 reads CASSSREPQHF. The CDR3 nucleotides read TGTGCCAGCAGTAGTAGGGAGCCCCAGCATTTT.

This rearrangement joins TRBV7-8 to TRBJ1-1; no definite D call. The V end lost 5 bases, the J end lost 7 bases, and 20 bases lay between the germline ends. CDR3 length: 15 residues. CDR1 SGHVS and CDR2 FQNEAQ come from the germline V gene. CDR3 protein: CASSPGLGGVGEAFF. DNA for the CDR3: TGTGCCAGCAGCCCCGGCCTCGGTGGAGTAGGTGAAGCTTTCTTT.